Sequencing of this T cell receptor beta chain was carried out in a study of T cell repertoires in cytomegalovirus infection. As for the study in general: Public TCR beta signature analysis indicated the presence of both CMV infection and matching HLA type. Points from the study as a whole: Carriers of CMV and the relevant HLA type were discriminated by public TCR beta frequency. Within the response measured ex vivo, HLA-C-restricted CMV-specific TCR beta clonotypes were dominant.

Germline trimming cut 0 bases from V and 0 bases from J; bases unmatched to any gene: 9. Germline loops: CDR1 MGHRA, CDR2 YSYEKL. The CDR3 consists of 18 residues. On this clonotype: Its antigen remains unknown.

TCRdb called the reads again in MiXCR, with one record for every CDR3 protein. The profile shows 340,000 or so distinct CDR3 sequences, around 25% of them singletons. This clonotype was obtained from a human donor in good health (CMV status not recorded). Some clones in this sample may be carry-over from other donors' samples. This rearrangement joins TRBV4-1 to TRBJ2-7; 9 bases are shared with TRBD2. The material sequenced was cultured PBMCs, taken from culture after CMV antigen stimulation. The DNA for the CDR3 is TGCGCCAGCAGCCAAGATAAGGAATTAGCGGGAGTCTCCTACGAGCAGTACTTC. This translates into CASSQDKELAGVSYEQYF.